This T cell receptor (beta chain) was captured by sequencing in a study of beta chain features in type 1 diabetes. Overall study results and limits: Naive, central memory and regulatory TCRB repertoires appeared more similar among patients than healthy donors. PCR might preferentially amplify shorter templates, equally in patients and controls.

Investigators reverse transcribed all isolated RNA, so they sequenced expressed TCRB transcripts. Clones were read by immunoSEQ multiplex PCR, and TCRdb kept only the in-frame ones, dropping some. In the table there are around 250,000 clones, 25% to 30% of which are singletons. In the case of this clone: Its antigen is as yet unknown.

This CDR3 spans 15 amino acids. The germline gives CDR1 SGHNT, CDR2 YYREEE (reference sequence). V dropped 4 bases and J dropped 0 bases, with 11 bases sitting between them. The sequence was collected from a man aged 25 to 45 in good health. Sequenced material: central memory CD4+ T cells from blood. The gene calls are TRBV5-4 and TRBJ1-5; D is unclear. The CDR3 protein is CASSPGVGSNQPQHF. CDR3 coding DNA: TGTGCCAGCAGCCCAGGCGTGGGTAGCAATCAGCCCCAGCATTTT.